The 28 T cell receptor beta chains reported below all come from one sample, sequenced in a study of T cell repertoires in cytomegalovirus infection (dated by TCRdb to the late 2010s). TCRdb lists the instrument as Illumina HiSeq 1500. TCRdb reworked the public reads: Q25 trimming with fastp, MiXCR clone assembly, productive beta chains retained. Here each entry gathers all rows of one CDR3 protein and keeps the most common genes and DNA. The sample profile shows under 150,000 distinct CDR3 sequences; more than 7% of them were found once. The ten largest clonotypes hold about 9.5% of the sample. Sample: PBMCs. These receptors were taken from a human donor in good health (CMV status not recorded). Some clones in this sample may be carry-over from other donors' samples.

Concerning this clonotype: A much larger clone is a single base away; this may be a read error. The chain links TRBV2 to TRBJ1-6, with no clear D. The CDR3 contains 13 residues. In germline, CDR1 is SNHLY, CDR2 FYNNEI. Trimming cost V 11 bases and J 7 bases, with 15 bases left between them. The CDR3, as DNA: TGTGCCCGTACGATGGGGAGGAATTCACCCCTCCACTTT. Translated: CARTMGRNSPLHF.

This clonotype was seen ten or more times. This sequence joins TRBV11-3 and TRBJ2-7; the D gene is possibly TRBD2 (5 bases). This CDR3 has 15 residues. V shed 4 bases and J shed 2 bases, with 15 bases lying between them. Germline CDR1 reads SGHNT; CDR2 reads YENEEA. CDR3 protein: CASSSRSGPTYEQYF. The CDR3 bases are TGTGCCAGCAGCTCGCGCAGCGGTCCGACCTACGAGCAGTACTTC. Full variable domain (missing parts from reference TRBV11-3 and TRBJ2-7): EAGVVQSPRYKIIEKKQPVAFWCNPISGHNTLYWYLQNLGQGPELLIRYENEEAVDDSQLPKDRFSAERLKGVDSTLKIQPAELGDSAVYLCASSSRSGPTYEQYFGPGTRLTVT.

The CDR3 loop is CASSPNFRQGGYTF. CDR3 nucleotide sequence: TGTGCCAGCAGCCCTAATTTTCGACAGGGCGGCTACACCTTC. This sequence joins TRBV3-1 and TRBJ1-2, with 7 bases matching TRBD1. V dropped 4 bases and J dropped 8; count of bases not matched to a gene: 10. This CDR3 contains 14 residues. The germline CDR1 and CDR2 sequences are LGHDT and YNNKEL (reference sequence).

This clonotype was counted ten times or more. V usage is TRBV11-2 and J usage is TRBJ1-4, with D maybe TRBD1 (5 bases). Trimming stripped 0 bases from V and 2 bases from J, with 7 bases between. Germline-derived CDR1 and CDR2 are SGHAT and FQNNGV. The CDR3 loop spans 15 amino acids. This CDR3 reads CASSLDRGTNEKLFF. The CDR3, as DNA: TGTGCCAGCAGCTTAGATCGGGGGACTAATGAAAAACTGTTTTTT.

V usage is TRBV12-3 or TRBV12-4 and J usage is TRBJ2-7, with D unclear. Between the trimmed V and J ends, which lost 2 bases and 4 bases, there was a span of 9 bases. There are 13 residues in the CDR3. The chain's CDR3 is CASSLRLLYEQYF. The CDR3 DNA is TGTGCCAGCAGTTTACGGCTCCTTTACGAGCAGTACTTC.

The table lists this clonotype with many counts. J is TRBJ2-7 and V is TRBV18; 9 bases align to TRBD1. The CDR3 totals 13 residues. CDR1 is KGHSH and CDR2 is LQKENI in the germline V gene. With V trimmed by 8 bases and J by 1 base, 3 bases remained unmatched. The CDR3 region has the DNA TGTGCCAGCCGACAGGGGGGATCCTACGAGCAGTACTTC. This encodes CASRQGGSYEQYF.

Ten or more counts support this clonotype. The rearrangement links TRBV7-8 to TRBJ1-6; a possible D gene is TRBD1 (5 bases). Germline assignment: CDR1 SGHVS and CDR2 FQNEAQ. There are 18 residues in the CDR3. The germline V and J ends were trimmed by 1 base and 0 bases, with 13 bases remaining between them. The CDR3 spells CASSLEGHPSSYNSPLHF. The CDR3, as DNA: TGTGCCAGCAGCTTAGAAGGACACCCGAGCTCCTATAATTCACCCCTCCACTTT.

In this sample, this clonotype turned up a few times. The chain combines TRBV11-2 with TRBJ2-5; 12 bases fit TRBD2. This CDR3 has 16 residues. Looked up from germline, CDR1 is SGHAT and CDR2 is FQNNGV. V lost 1 base and J lost 2; bases outside the gene matches: 2. CDR3 region: CASSLVLAGGQETQYF. The CDR3 coding sequence is TGTGCCAGCAGCTTAGTCCTAGCGGGGGGGCAAGAGACCCAGTACTTC. The full variable domain, completed using reference TRBV11-2 and TRBJ2-5, is EAGVAQSPRYKIIEKRQSVAFWCNPISGHATLYWYQQILGQGPKLLIQFQNNGVVDDSQLPKDRFSAERLKGVDSTLKIQPAKLEDSAVYLCASSLVLAGGQETQYFGPGTRLLVL.

This clonotype was counted a few times. J is TRBJ2-1 and V is TRBV29-1; D is possibly TRBD1 or TRBD2 (5 bases each). This CDR3 has 13 residues. V was clipped by 4 bases and J by 7 bases, with 14 bases between them. CDR1 and CDR2 (germline): SQVTM, ANQGSEA. The CDR3 nucleotides are TGCAGCGTTGGGGGACCCTCAGGGAATGAGCAGTTCTTC. It translates to CSVGGPSGNEQFF.

This clonotype was seen many times. CDR3 sequence reads: CASSVAPGNEQYF. CDR3 nucleotide sequence: TGTGCCAGCAGCGTAGCACCAGGGAACGAGCAGTACTTC. The rearrangement uses TRBV9 and TRBJ2-7; weak D call: TRBD1 (5 bases). The CDR3 length is 13 residues. In germline, CDR1 is SGDLS, CDR2 YYNGEE. The V and J ends lost 0 bases and 5 bases respectively, with 9 bases between them.

V and J are TRBV13 and TRBJ2-4; 8 bases line up with TRBD1. This CDR3 spans 16 amino acids. In germline, CDR1 is PRHDT, CDR2 FYEKMQ (reference sequence). Unmatched junction bases numbered 11, after V lost 10 bases and J lost 0 bases. In DNA form, the CDR3 reads TGTGCCACCCGCGACAGGGGAAAACTAGCCAAAAACATTCAGTACTTC. Its translation: CATRDRGKLAKNIQYF.

Many counts were recorded for this clonotype. The J gene is TRBJ2-5, the V gene TRBV7-8, with D unresolved. The CDR3 is 12 residues long. Looked up from germline, CDR1 is SGHVS and CDR2 is FQNEAQ. V lost 6 bases and J lost 4, with 9 bases in between. CDR3 sequence (DNA): TGTGCCAGCAGTCCCAGAGCAGAGACCCAGTACTTC. This codes for CASSPRAETQYF.

This clonotype was counted many times. The rearrangement uses TRBV7-3 and TRBJ1-1; tentatively, D is TRBD1 (5 bases). Germline lookup yields CDR1 SGHTA and CDR2 FQGTGA. V lost 4 bases and J lost 6, with 6 bases in between. The CDR3 length is 11 residues. In nucleotides, the CDR3 is TGTGCCAGCAGCTCGGGGGCTGAAGCTTTCTTT. Translation: CASSSGAEAFF.

This CDR3 reads CASRRTGIEMSSYNEQFF. The CDR3 nucleotides read TGTGCCAGCAGGAGGACTGGGATCGAAATGAGCTCCTACAATGAGCAGTTCTTC. This chain connects TRBV28 to TRBJ2-1; possible D gene TRBD2, 5 bases. Germline V gene data show CDR1 as MDHEN and CDR2 as SYDVKM. This CDR3 is built from 18 residues. Trimming took off 6 bases at V and 0 bases at J, with 21 bases between the two ends. Using reference TRBV28 and TRBJ2-1 for the parts outside the CDR3, the full variable domain is DVKVTQSSRYLVKRTGEKVFLECVQDMDHENMFWYRQDPGLGLRLIYFSYDVKMKEKGDIPEGYSVSREKKERFSLILESASTNQTSMYLCASRRTGIEMSSYNEQFFGPGTRLTVL.

This clonotype was recorded at least ten times. The chain uses TRBV7-9 and TRBJ1-1, with a possible D match to TRBD1 (6 bases). V lost 1 base, J lost 10 bases, and 10 bases lay in between. The CDR3 has 12 amino acids. The V gene's germline CDR1 is SEHNR and CDR2 FQNEAQ (reference sequence). CDR3 sequence: CASSLEGGTAFF. The CDR3 DNA sequence: TGTGCCAGCAGCTTAGAGGGGGGCACAGCTTTCTTT. The whole variable domain, remainder taken from reference TRBV7-9 and TRBJ1-1, is DTGVSQNPRHKITKRGQNVTFRCDPISEHNRLYWYRQTLGQGPEFLTYFQNEAQLEKSRLLSDRFSAERPKGSFSTLEIQRTEQGDSAMYLCASSLEGGTAFFGQGTRLTVV.

This clonotype came up many times. The CDR3 region is CASSYGEGVGTEAFF. The CDR3 DNA is TGTGCCAGCAGTTATGGCGAGGGGGTGGGCACTGAAGCTTTCTTT. The chain is built from TRBV6-1 and TRBJ1-1; tentatively, D is TRBD1 (6 bases). This CDR3 is built from 15 residues. Per the germline V gene, CDR1 is MNHNS and CDR2 is SASEGT. Trimming took 5 bases from V and 4 from J, leaving 17 bases between them.

This clonotype has a count of ten or more. The chain has TRBV7-3 and TRBJ2-3; 9 nucleotides match TRBD2. Looked up from germline, CDR1 is SGHTA and CDR2 is FQGTGA. This CDR3 comprises 17 residues. V lost 2 bases to trimming and J lost 0 bases; unmatched junction nucleotides: 6. CDR3 protein: CASSLAGGPSSTDTQYF. DNA of the CDR3: TGTGCCAGCAGCTTAGCGGGGGGGCCCTCTAGCACAGATACGCAGTATTTT. Combining the CDR3 with reference TRBV7-3 and TRBJ2-3 gives the whole variable domain GAGVSQTPSNKVTEKGKYVELRCDPISGHTALYWYRQSLGQGPEFLIYFQGTGAADDSGLPNDRFFAVRPEGSVSTLKIQRTERGDSAVYLCASSLAGGPSSTDTQYFGPGTRLTVL.

This clonotype was picked up one time. This may arise from a read error, as a much more abundant clone is one base away. The chain links TRBV2 to TRBJ1-5, with 8 bases matching TRBD1. Germline assignment: CDR1 SNHLY and CDR2 FYNNEI. V lost 6 bases to trimming and J lost 6 bases; unmatched junction nucleotides: 10. CDR3 size: 15 residues. The CDR3 DNA follows: TGTGCCAGCAGGCGAGGACAGGGCTTTACTCAGCCCCAGCATTTT. It codes for CASRRGQGFTQPQHF.

DNA for the CDR3: TGTGCCAGCAGTCTTGACGGGACAGTCTCAGAAAAACTGTTTTTT. The encoded protein is CASSLDGTVSEKLFF. The chain uses TRBV28 and TRBJ1-4; 7 nucleotides match TRBD1. The CDR3 has 15 amino acids. Germline V gene lookup returns CDR1 MDHEN and CDR2 SYDVKM. The V gene end was trimmed by 5 bases and the J gene end by 8 bases; junction bases not matched to a gene: 11.

The gene calls are TRBV20-1 and TRBJ2-3, with D perhaps matching TRBD2 (5 bases). With 5 bases removed from V and 8 bases from J, the gap between germline ends came to 11 bases. CDR1 is DFQATT and CDR2 is SNEGSKA in the germline V gene (reference sequence). The CDR3 is made up of 11 amino acids. In DNA form, the CDR3 reads TGCAGTGCTCCCTCGGGGAGTACGCAGTATTTT. Amino acid sequence: CSAPSGSTQYF.

The chain links TRBV5-1 to TRBJ2-1, with D possibly called TRBD1 or TRBD2 (6 bases each). This CDR3 contains 14 residues. Looked up from germline, CDR1 is SGHRS and CDR2 is YFSETQ. Deletions cut 7 bases from V and 7 bases from J, with 18 bases between. CDR3 coding DNA: TGCGCCAGCGCATTTCAAAGGGGGGAGAATGAGCAGTTCTTC. Translated: CASAFQRGENEQFF. The full variable domain, its missing parts supplied by reference TRBV5-1 and TRBJ2-1, is KAGVTQTPRYLIKTRGQQVTLSCSPISGHRSVSWYQQTPGQGLQFLFEYFSETQRNKGNFPGRFSGRQFSNSRSEMNVSTLELGDSALYLCASAFQRGENEQFFGPGTRLTVL.

This clonotype came up many times. The chain is built from TRBV12-3 or TRBV12-4 and TRBJ1-3; 9 bases line up with TRBD1. V gave up 3 bases and J gave up 8 bases; unmatched junction bases: 5. CDR3 length: 14 amino acids. The CDR3 reads CASSLLGQGYTIYF. The CDR3 DNA follows: TGTGCCAGCAGTTTGTTGGGACAGGGATACACCATATATTTT.

This clonotype has just a few counts. J is TRBJ2-7 and V is TRBV20-1; D gene uncertain. The CDR3 has 13 residues. The V end lost 3 bases, the J end lost 0 bases, and 9 bases lay between the germline ends. Germline V gene lookup returns CDR1 DFQATT and CDR2 SNEGSKA (reference sequence). This CDR3 is CSASGRSSYEQYF. As DNA, the CDR3 is TGCAGTGCTAGCGGACGGTCCTCCTACGAGCAGTACTTC.

This clonotype was recorded many times. The rearrangement links TRBV7-8 to TRBJ2-7, with D tentatively TRBD2 (5 bases). V lost 3 bases to trimming and J lost 9 bases, with 12 bases between them. CDR1 and CDR2 (germline): SGHVS, FQNEAQ. The CDR3 spans 12 residues. In DNA, the CDR3 is TGTGCCAGCAGCTTGGAGGAGGTCGGGCAGTACTTC. Its translation is CASSLEEVGQYF.

This clonotype has a handful of counts. The chain uses TRBV20-1 and TRBJ2-1; unclear D gene. V was trimmed by 1 base and J by 0 bases, leaving 16 bases between them. This CDR3 region has 17 residues. The germline V gene encodes CDR1 DFQATT and CDR2 SNEGSKA (reference sequence). Here the CDR3 DNA reads TGCAGTGCTAGAGTCTTGACCCGACAAGGCTCCTACAATGAGCAGTTCTTC. The encoded protein is CSARVLTRQGSYNEQFF.

This clonotype was seen many times. The chain carries TRBV12-3 or TRBV12-4 and TRBJ2-2; no firm D call. CDR3 length: 13 amino acids. Deletions cut 3 bases from V and 4 bases from J, with 6 bases between. The CDR3 DNA follows: TGTGCCAGCAGTTTCAAAGGCACCGGGGAGCTGTTTTTT. Its protein is CASSFKGTGELFF.

The rearrangement links TRBV14 to TRBJ2-1; no definite D call. Deletions cut 3 bases from V and 9 bases from J, with 6 bases between. Germline CDR1 reads SGHDN; CDR2 reads FVKESK. This CDR3 contains 11 residues. CDR3 bases: TGTGCCAGCAGCCAGGCGGTTGAGCAGTTCTTC. Its protein is CASSQAVEQFF.

This clonotype was seen many times. The J gene is TRBJ2-3, the V gene TRBV15; D is perhaps TRBD1 (6 bases). Trimming stripped 4 bases from V and 4 bases from J, with 15 bases between. The CDR3 is 15 residues long. Germline-derived CDR1 and CDR2 are LNHNV and YYDKDF (reference sequence). In DNA, the CDR3 is TGTGCCACCAGCACACGAATGGGACAATCAGATACGCAGTATTTT. As protein: CATSTRMGQSDTQYF.